A selection of T cell receptor beta chains follows, all from one sample in a study of glioma-infiltrating T cells after dendritic cell vaccination. Clones were sequenced by immunoSEQ multiplex PCR, and TCRdb holds only the in-frame ones, with some missing. The sample contains more than 95,000 clones, around 90% of which appear only once. This specimen consisted of blood, obtained after dendritic cell vaccination. These receptors were obtained from a human donor with glioblastoma. Both conserved end residues are part of each CDR3. Clone size is not always given. Where it is, it says once, few, many or a class for expanded clones.

clone_size j_call v_call cdr3_aa
- TRBJ2-7 TRBV6-1 CASSVLPGQGYEQYF
- TRBJ1-2 TRBV29-1 CSVDGTGRGYTF
- TRBJ1-6 TRBV5-1 CASSLGQGAAYNSPLHF
- TRBJ1-1 TRBV7-8 CASSLDRNTEAFF
- TRBJ2-2 TRBV4-2 CASSQRSSVGGNTGELFF
- TRBJ2-5 TRBV7-7 CASSPSGTGQETQYF
- TRBJ2-7 TRBV10-3 CAISLGQGSGTISYEQYF
- TRBJ2-7 TRBV4-1 CASSQSRDYEQYF
- TRBJ1-5 TRBV30 CAWSADFNQPQHF
- TRBJ2-2 TRBV7-7 CASSRLAGADGELFF
- TRBJ2-1 TRBV29-1 CSVQGATYNEQFF
- TRBJ1-1 TRBV25-1 CASSVGQGSTEAFF
- TRBJ2-1 TRBV4-1 CASSQADGGSYNEQFF
once TRBJ2-7 TRBV7-3 CASSLMAGTAYEQYF
- TRBJ2-4 TRBV19 CASSMAGGGLSVGLNIQYF
once TRBJ1-4 TRBV7-6 CASSFRQGDEKLFF
- TRBJ2-7 TRBV5-6 CASSLVPGGRYEQYF
- TRBJ1-1 TRBV7-6 CASSLARGDQAFF
- TRBJ1-1 TRBV30 CAWRGTGNGIRTFF
- TRBJ2-2 TRBV18 CASSHESTGRTGELFF
once TRBJ2-3 TRBV4-2 CASSQEITVGTDTQYF
- TRBJ2-1 TRBV19 CASSNSQGPAGYEQFF
- TRBJ2-1 TRBV9 CAGSESIRSYNEQFF
- TRBJ2-5 TRBV6-1 CASSRRTSLETQYF
- TRBJ2-1 TRBV4-1 CASSPNRRSYNEQFF
- TRBJ2-4 TRBV30 CAWAQAKNIQYF
- TRBJ2-5 TRBV5-1 CASSLAKGQKETQYF
- TRBJ2-3 TRBV6-6 CASSYLSLDTQYF
- TRBJ1-1 TRBV5-6 CASSLYGRGYTEAFF
- TRBJ2-1 TRBV5-4 CASGTGGYNEQFF
- TRBJ2-5 TRBV11-3 CASSLDGETQYF
- TRBJ2-5 TRBV10-2 CASSESRGEETQYF
- TRBJ1-2 TRBV30 CAWSDGGSYGYTF
- TRBJ2-7 TRBV11-3 CASSPSWDRSSYEQYF
- TRBJ2-5 TRBV4-2 CASSQGGRSQETQYF
- TRBJ1-2 TRBV5-4 CASSPVGGYGYTF
- TRBJ1-1 TRBV11-2 CASSLDQGTGNTEAFF
- TRBJ1-1 TRBV30 CASHPGTEAFF
once TRBJ2-3 TRBV2 CASDLGAGSTDTQYF
- TRBJ2-7 TRBV4-1 CASSPGGSYEQYF
few TRBJ2-7 TRBV5-1 CASSTAGTPDLEQYF
- TRBJ2-2 TRBV5-1 CASSLGVGELFF
- TRBJ1-2 TRBV27 CASRETGGSGYTF
- TRBJ2-1 TRBV5-1 CASSFSLAPGNEQFF
- TRBJ2-1 TRBV5-1 CASSLGAGAVGGEQFF
- TRBJ1-6 TRBV6-6 CASREEGANSPLHF
- TRBJ2-3 TRBV2 CAGSGGAVPDTQYF
- TRBJ2-1 TRBV5-1 CASSHAVAAPYNEQFF